This TCR beta chain originates from a study of cytomegalovirus exposure and HLA in healthy donors. The study's findings and limits: Cytomegalovirus-associated TCR beta chains were listed, numbering roughly 150. Researchers reported in a later analysis that a missense DCLRE1C variant was tied to TCR beta V- and J-gene trimming. Several of the most significant clusters appeared, in a later analysis, to be linked to common viral pathogens. Within a later analysis, the majority of CMV-associated TCR beta chains appeared HLA-restricted.

On this clone itself: Its target is not known.

A multiplex PCR was run with 60 Vbeta primers and 13 Jbeta primers. Assay: immunoSEQ multiplex PCR; the TCRdb copy retains only in-frame clones and omits some. The sample lists some 130,000 clones, 70% to 85% occurring once. Germline V lookup: CDR1 LNHDA, CDR2 SQIVND (reference sequence). CDR3 length equals 15 residues. V shed 5 bases, J shed 3 bases, and the junction held 10 bases outside the gene matches. The chain recombines TRBV19 with TRBJ2-7; 7 bases align to TRBD1. This receptor was taken from a female donor in good health and CMV-seronegative. Sequenced sample: PBMCs. The CDR3 coding sequence is TGTGCCAGTAGTGAGTACAGGGGATTGATCTACGAGCAGTACTTC. Its protein is CASSEYRGLIYEQYF.